This entry is about one T cell receptor beta chain. Using the 5' RACE reads, TCRdb records one entry per CDR3 protein without DNA. The table for this sample gives 20,000 to 25,000 distinct CDR3 sequences. The data derive from a study of T cells expressing NK-cell markers. The CDR3 is 14 residues long. Germline values: CDR1 SNHLY, CDR2 FYNNEI. This clonotype originated in a man aged 18 to 70 in good health. This sequence joins TRBV2 and TRBJ2-2. The specimen sequenced was blood T cells: a sorted CD56 or NKG2C T cell subset, CD4+ or CD8+ T cells, or bulk PBMC T cells (not recorded which). CDR3: CASSEALGAGELFF.